This TCR beta chain was sequenced for a study of blood T cell repertoires in COVID-19. As for the study in general: T cells, B-cell-depleted T cells, or PBMCs supplied cDNA or gDNA.

Sequencing used immunoSEQ multiplex PCR; TCRdb keeps in-frame clones, though not all of them. The sample lists 150,000 or so clones, approximately 84% occurring once. Sequencing was done on a sample of peripheral blood. The clonotype was recovered from a woman aged 45-65 years with COVID-19, enrolled during active disease.

As DNA, the CDR3 is TGTGCCAGCAGACCGGGACAGGGGGCTCATGAGCAGTTCTTC. Translating gives CASRPGQGAHEQFF. The genes are TRBV28 and TRBJ2-1; TRBD1 aligns across 12 bases. In germline, CDR1 is MDHEN, CDR2 SYDVKM. Losses at the gene ends were 6 bases for V and 8 bases for J; bases not matched to a gene: 5. The CDR3 covers 14 residues.